Presented here are 27 T cell receptor beta chains from one specimen sequenced in a study of blood T cell repertoires in COVID-19. Measured with immunoSEQ multiplex PCR; TCRdb has only the in-frame clones, and not every one. The data show more than 60,000 clones, with 89% seen just once and 4% to 5% held by the top ten. Sequences were obtained from peripheral blood. The receptors shown here come from a woman between 50 and 59 years old with active COVID-19.

This clone was counted a few times. This sequence joins TRBV6-2 or TRBV6-3 and TRBJ2-5; 10 bases align to TRBD1. V shed 2 bases, J shed 4 bases, and the junction held 4 bases outside the gene matches. The CDR3 is made up of 15 amino acids. Germline-derived CDR1 and CDR2 are MNHEY and SVGEGT. This chain's CDR3 is CASSYGGQGSETQYF. CDR3 bases: TGTGCCAGCAGTTACGGGGGACAGGGGTCAGAGACCCAGTACTTC.

This chain joins TRBV10-2 and TRBJ2-7, with 12 bases matching TRBD2. Germline V CDR1 and CDR2: WSHSY, SAAADI. The CDR3 length is 14 residues. Unmatched junction bases numbered 4, after V lost 4 bases and J lost 6 bases. In DNA form, the CDR3 reads TGCGCCAGCAGTGGACTAGCGGGAGAGAGCGAGCAGTACTTC. Protein product: CASSGLAGESEQYF.

The gene calls are TRBV6-4 and TRBJ2-1, with 8 bases lining up with TRBD2. The CDR3 is 14 amino acids. The junction had 7 bases not matched to a gene; V was cut back by 7 bases and J by 5 bases. CDR1 and CDR2 (germline): MRHNA, SNTAGT. The CDR3 bases are TGTGCCAGCACCGGGACTAGAGTAGACAATGAGCAGTTCTTC. Translated: CASTGTRVDNEQFF.

The V call is TRBV19, the J call TRBJ1-1, with no clear D. V was cut by 11 bases and J by 3 bases, with 16 bases left in between. The germline V gene has CDR1 LNHDA and CDR2 SQIVND (reference sequence). The CDR3 length is 13 residues. CDR3 bases: TGTGCCTCCGGGGAGAGTAAACACACTGAAGCTTTCTTT. Its translation: CASGESKHTEAFF. Drawing the rest from reference TRBV19 and TRBJ1-1, the complete variable domain is DGGITQSPKYLFRKEGQNVTLSCEQNLNHDAMYWYRQDPGQGLRLIYYSQIVNDFQKGDIAEGYSVSREKKESFPLTVTSAQKNPTAFYLCASGESKHTEAFFGQGTRLTVV.

This clone turned up a few times. The chain carries TRBV7-2 and TRBJ2-7; maybe TRBD2 (6 bases). This CDR3 has 14 residues. The V gene lost 5 bases and the J gene lost 0 bases, with 11 bases spanning the gap. CDR1 is SGHTA and CDR2 is FQGNSA in the germline V gene. The DNA for the CDR3 is TGTGCCAGCAGCCCCTGGACTAACTCCTACGAGCAGTACTTC. This gives the protein CASSPWTNSYEQYF.

This chain connects TRBV5-1 to TRBJ2-7, with 7 bases that match TRBD1. Germline loops: CDR1 SGHRS, CDR2 YFSETQ. Trimming cost V 4 bases and J 4 bases; bases outside gene matches: 2. The CDR3 covers 12 residues. CDR3 sequence: CASSRDRYEQYF. Written as DNA, the CDR3 is TGCGCCAGCAGCCGGGACAGATACGAGCAGTACTTC.

The CDR3 DNA reads as TGTGCCAGCGGATCTTCTAGCGGGAGGGCCCAAGATACGCAGTATTTT. Protein: CASGSSSGRAQDTQYF. The chain links TRBV2 to TRBJ2-3; 12 bases line up with TRBD2. V trimming: 8 bases; J trimming: 5 bases; junction bases outside the gene matches: 11. The CDR3 totals 16 residues. The germline CDR1 and CDR2 sequences are SNHLY and FYNNEI.

The chain is built from TRBV9 and TRBJ2-2, with 7 bases that match TRBD2. V lost 0 bases to trimming and J lost 5 bases; unmatched junction nucleotides: 7. Germline CDR1 reads SGDLS; CDR2 reads YYNGEE. This CDR3 region has 16 residues. CDR3 nucleotide sequence: TGTGCCAGCAGCGTAGTTCCCAGCGGGGAGACCGGGGAGCTGTTTTTT. Its protein is CASSVVPSGETGELFF.

The CDR3 here is CASSLQGASQETQYF. DNA for the CDR3: TGCGCCAGCAGCCTACAGGGGGCGAGCCAAGAGACCCAGTACTTC. The chain couples TRBV5-1 to TRBJ2-5; 9 bases line up with TRBD1. V lost 4 bases, J lost 1 base, and 5 bases stayed unmatched. The CDR3 has 15 amino acids. CDR1 SGHRS and CDR2 YFSETQ come from the germline V gene.

The DNA for the CDR3 is TGTGCCAGCAGAGTAGGGACAGATAATTCACCCCTCCACTTT. Protein sequence: CASRVGTDNSPLHF. V is TRBV11-2 and J is TRBJ1-6; 7 bases match TRBD1. The CDR3 totals 14 residues. Per germline, CDR1 SGHAT and CDR2 FQNNGV. V was pared by 6 bases and J by 5 bases, with 4 bases of the junction left unmatched.

The chain recombines TRBV19 with TRBJ2-3; a weak D match, TRBD2 (6 bases). Germline CDR1 reads LNHDA; CDR2 reads SQIVND (reference sequence). The V end lost 5 bases, the J end lost 2 bases, and 20 bases lay between the germline ends. CDR3 length: 17 residues. CDR3 loop: CASSPLSGLKSTDTQYF. CDR3 nucleotides: TGTGCCAGTAGTCCCCTTTCGGGACTTAAATCCACAGATACGCAGTATTTT.

The V gene is TRBV30, the J gene TRBJ2-7, with 8 positions matching TRBD1. The CDR3 consists of 13 residues. Germline CDR1 is GTSNPN and CDR2 is SVGIG (reference sequence). CDR3 in DNA: TGTGCTCAAGACAGGGGAGATTTGGGCGAGCAGTACTTC. As protein: CAQDRGDLGEQYF.

This clone came up once. This rearrangement joins TRBV7-4 to TRBJ1-4, with unresolved D. Germline CDR1 and CDR2: SGHVT and SQSDAQ. This CDR3 contains 16 residues. V lost 9 bases, J lost 3 bases, and 20 bases lay in between. The CDR3 DNA reads TGTGCCAGTATGACACGCCCCACCGCCGCTAATGAAAAACTGTTTTTT. Translation gives CASMTRPTAANEKLFF.

The chain links TRBV3-1 (or the pseudogene TRBV3-2) to TRBJ2-7, with 7 bases matching TRBD1. The CDR3 is 14 residues long. Germline lookup yields CDR1 LGHDT and CDR2 YNNKEL (reference sequence). V gave up 1 base and J gave up 3 bases; unmatched junction bases: 3. Written as DNA, the CDR3 is TGTGCCAGCAGCCAAGGGGCAGGGGGCTACGAGCAGTACTTC. It translates to CASSQGAGGYEQYF.

This clone has only one observation. The V call is TRBV4-2, the J call TRBJ1-5, with D hard to call. Trimming removed 0 bases from V and 2 bases from J, with 11 bases in between. The CDR3 spans 16 residues. The germline V gene has CDR1 LGHNA and CDR2 YNFKEQ. The CDR3 sequence: CASSQEAEAGNQPQHF. CDR3 sequence (DNA): TGTGCCAGCAGCCAAGAGGCGGAGGCAGGCAATCAGCCCCAGCATTTT.

The J gene is TRBJ1-5, the V gene TRBV5-1; D unresolved. In germline, CDR1 is SGHRS, CDR2 YFSETQ. The V and J ends lost 1 base and 0 bases respectively, with 8 bases between them. The CDR3 totals 15 residues. In DNA, the CDR3 is TGCGCCAGCAGCTTGTCCGCAGATAGCAATCAGCCCCAGCATTTT. Amino acids: CASSLSADSNQPQHF.

The chain uses TRBV19 and TRBJ1-4; D remains ambiguous. The V end lost 5 bases, the J end lost 7 bases, and 17 bases lay between the germline ends. This CDR3 region has 15 residues. Germline CDR1 is LNHDA and CDR2 is SQIVND (reference sequence). Here the CDR3 DNA reads TGTGCCAGTAGTGCCTCCGGGGTCACGAGTGAAAAACTGTTTTTT. Translating gives CASSASGVTSEKLFF.

The gene calls are TRBV3-1 (or the pseudogene TRBV3-2) and TRBJ2-7; 10 bases match TRBD2. J lost 7 bases, V lost 3 bases, and 15 bases had no gene match. CDR1 and CDR2 from the germline V gene are LGHDT and YNNKEL (reference sequence). This CDR3 spans 17 amino acids. As DNA, the CDR3 is TGTGCCAGCAGCCACGGACAGCGGACTAGCGGTCCAAAGGAGCAGTACTTC. It specifies CASSHGQRTSGPKEQYF.

The rearrangement uses TRBV30 and TRBJ1-6; D is ambiguous. The CDR3 is made up of 13 amino acids. V lost 1 base, J lost 5 bases, and 6 bases lay in between. Germline CDR1 reads GTSNPN; CDR2 reads SVGIG (reference sequence). This chain's CDR3 is CAWSETNNSPLHF. CDR3 nucleotide sequence: TGTGCCTGGAGTGAAACAAATAATTCACCCCTCCACTTT.

The chain recombines TRBV4-1 with TRBJ1-5; a possible D gene is TRBD1 (5 bases). The CDR3 runs to 18 residues. V shed 1 base and J shed 1 base, with 17 bases lying between them. The germline V gene encodes CDR1 MGHRA and CDR2 YSYEKL. DNA of the CDR3: TGCGCCAGCAGCCAAGGCCTTGGGGGGAGCGGGAGCAATCAGCCCCAGCATTTT. Translating gives CASSQGLGGSGSNQPQHF.

V usage is TRBV5-1 and J usage is TRBJ2-7; 10 bases map to TRBD2. Germline CDR1 is SGHRS and CDR2 is YFSETQ. The CDR3 extends over 15 amino acids. Losses at the gene ends were 1 base for V and 2 bases for J; bases not matched to a gene: 3. The CDR3 reads CASSLTSGATYEQYF. Written as DNA, the CDR3 is TGCGCCAGCAGCTTGACTAGCGGGGCCACCTACGAGCAGTACTTC. Using reference TRBV5-1 and TRBJ2-7 for the parts outside the CDR3, the full variable domain is KAGVTQTPRYLIKTRGQQVTLSCSPISGHRSVSWYQQTPGQGLQFLFEYFSETQRNKGNFPGRFSGRQFSNSRSEMNVSTLELGDSALYLCASSLTSGATYEQYFGPGTRLTVT.

DNA for the CDR3: TGTGCCAGCTCACCAGAACAGGGGTTGAATTCACCCCTCCACTTT. Residues: CASSPEQGLNSPLHF. This chain joins TRBV18 and TRBJ1-6, with 7 positions matching TRBD1. CDR1 is KGHSH, CDR2 LQKENI, per germline. Trimming at V came to 2 bases and at J to 7 bases, leaving 5 bases not matched to a gene. The CDR3 is made up of 15 amino acids.

This chain connects TRBV5-6 to TRBJ2-7, with D unclear. There are 15 residues in the CDR3. Germline lookup yields CDR1 SGHDT and CDR2 YYEEEE. The V end lost 5 bases, the J end lost 4 bases, and 19 bases lay between the germline ends. The CDR3 DNA reads TGTGCCAGCAGTTCCCTGGTTACCCAGTATTACGAGCAGTACTTC. Translation gives CASSSLVTQYYEQYF. The variable domain in full, completed from reference TRBV5-6 and TRBJ2-7, reads DAGVTQSPTHLIKTRGQQVTLRCSPKSGHDTVSWYQQALGQGPQFIFQYYEEEERQRGNFPDRFSGHQFPNYSSELNVNALLLGDSALYLCASSSLVTQYYEQYFGPGTRLTVT.

The rearrangement links TRBV27 to TRBJ2-3, with 9 bases matching TRBD2. The V segment lost 3 bases and the J segment 7 bases; nucleotides outside the gene matches: 2. The CDR3 runs to 13 residues. Per the germline V gene, CDR1 is MNHEY and CDR2 is SMNVEV (reference sequence). The CDR3: CASSFSGRNTQYF. The CDR3 bases are TGTGCCAGCAGTTTTAGCGGGAGAAATACGCAGTATTTT.

This chain uses TRBV29-1 with TRBJ2-2; TRBD1 agrees at 11 bases. This CDR3 comprises 13 residues. Germline lookup yields CDR1 SQVTM and CDR2 ANQGSEA. V was pared by 6 bases and J by 6 bases, with 3 bases of the junction left unmatched. CDR3 bases: TGCAGCGTCCAGGGACAGGGGGCCGGGGAGCTGTTTTTT. This sequence encodes CSVQGQGAGELFF.

Here the CDR3 DNA reads TGTGCCAGCAGAGGTGGACTAGCGGGGTCAAACAATGAGCAGTTCTTC. This encodes CASRGGLAGSNNEQFF. This sequence joins TRBV3-1 (or the pseudogene TRBV3-2) and TRBJ2-1; 12 bases line up with TRBD2. The length of the CDR3 is 16 residues. V gave up 6 bases and J gave up 5 bases; unmatched junction bases: 8. CDR1 is LGHDT, CDR2 YNNKEL, per germline (reference sequence).

This clone is a singleton in its sample. This chain links TRBV27 with TRBJ1-6, with a tentative D call TRBD1 (6 bases). Trimming shortened V by 3 bases and J by 0 bases, and 9 bases separated the two germline ends. This CDR3 is built from 16 residues. Germline V gives CDR1 MNHEY, CDR2 SMNVEV (reference sequence). The CDR3 bases are TGTGCCAGCAGTTTTCAGGGGCTCTCCTATAATTCACCCCTCCACTTT. It translates to CASSFQGLSYNSPLHF.